Each of the 5 T cell receptor beta chains below was sequenced from the same sample in a study of blood T cell repertoires in COVID-19 (dated by TCRdb to 2020 to 2021). Library preparation employed the immunoSEQ multiplex PCR assay. The table comes from immuneACCESS by way of TCRdb, which keeps in-frame sequences with V and J called. Part of the clones is missing from these tables; in studies checked, under half for an unresolved V gene and the rest for unknown reasons. The sample table shows over 200,000 clones, and roughly 86% are seen once. Together, the top ten hold about 2.5% of the sample. Sample: peripheral blood. The receptors here all came from a woman aged 50 to 60 with acute or convalescent COVID-19.

The chain carries TRBV7-6 and TRBJ1-1; perhaps TRBD1 as D (5 bases). The CDR3 length is 16 residues. Trimming took off 5 bases at V and 1 base at J, with 17 bases between the two ends. Per the germline V gene, CDR1 is SGHVS and CDR2 is FNYEAQ. CDR3: CASSLSGGGKNTEAFF. CDR3 in DNA: TGTGCCAGCAGCCTGAGTGGGGGAGGGAAGAACACTGAAGCTTTCTTT.

The chain employs TRBV7-2 and TRBJ2-5; 7 bases line up with TRBD1. V dropped 5 bases and J dropped 5; count of bases not matched to a gene: 11. The V gene's germline CDR1 is SGHTA and CDR2 FQGNSA. The CDR3 length is 15 residues. The CDR3 reads CASSQIQGFQETQYF. DNA of the CDR3: TGTGCCAGCAGCCAGATACAGGGGTTCCAGGAGACCCAGTACTTC.

The chain has TRBV2 and TRBJ1-2, with 9 bases aligning to TRBD1. Germline loops: CDR1 SNHLY, CDR2 FYNNEI. Germline trimming cut 7 bases from V and 4 bases from J; bases unmatched to any gene: 10. CDR3 length: 15 amino acids. The DNA for the CDR3 is TGTGCCAGCACCTGGGGGACAGGGAGCTTCTATGGCTACACCTTC. Translation: CASTWGTGSFYGYTF.

This chain connects TRBV6-5 to TRBJ2-3; TRBD1 is a possible D gene (5 bases). V lost 7 bases, J lost 3 bases, and 17 bases lay in between. Germline-derived CDR1 and CDR2 are MNHEY and SVGAGI. The CDR3 sequence is 15 residues long. The CDR3 DNA sequence: TGTGCCAGCAAATCTTCGGCAGGGCGGACAGATACGCAGTATTTT. Translation gives CASKSSAGRTDTQYF.

This rearrangement joins TRBV5-5 to TRBJ2-7; TRBD1 matches 7 bases. Germline V gene sequence: CDR1 SGHKS, CDR2 YYEKEE (reference sequence). J gave up 1 base and V 1 base, and 8 bases lay outside the gene matches. The CDR3 has 16 amino acids. CDR3 residues: CASSLKDRIFSYEQYF. The DNA for the CDR3 is TGTGCCAGCAGCTTGAAGGACAGGATCTTTTCCTACGAGCAGTACTTC.